This T cell receptor beta chain comes out of a study of control samples from healthy donors and cancer patients. V gave up 4 bases and J gave up 6 bases; unmatched junction bases: 2. The CDR3 length is 13 residues. Germline assignment: CDR1 MNHEY and CDR2 SMNVEV (reference sequence). The repertoire was sequenced with immunoSEQ multiplex PCR; TCRdb's copy has only in-frame clones and lacks some. The profile shows around 150,000 clones, about 90% of them singletons. The specimen was blood. The receptor was isolated from a man under 40 in good health. The chain is built from TRBV27 and TRBJ2-2; 7 bases are a match to TRBD2. The CDR3 DNA reads TGTGCCAGCAGTTCGGCGGGGGCCGGGGAGCTGTTTTTT. It is translated as CASSSAGAGELFF.